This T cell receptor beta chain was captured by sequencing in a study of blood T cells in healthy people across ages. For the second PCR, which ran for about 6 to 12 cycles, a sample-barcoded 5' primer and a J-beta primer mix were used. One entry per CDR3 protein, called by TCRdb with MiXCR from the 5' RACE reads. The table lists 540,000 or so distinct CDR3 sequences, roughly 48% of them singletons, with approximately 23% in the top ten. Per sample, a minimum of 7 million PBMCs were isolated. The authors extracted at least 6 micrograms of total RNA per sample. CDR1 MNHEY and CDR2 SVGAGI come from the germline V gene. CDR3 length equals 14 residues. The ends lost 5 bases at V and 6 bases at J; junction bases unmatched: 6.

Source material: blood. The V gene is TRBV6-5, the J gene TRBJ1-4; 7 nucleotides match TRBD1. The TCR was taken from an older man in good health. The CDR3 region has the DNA TGTGCCAGCAGTCGCGACAGGGAAGATGAAAAACTGTTTTTT. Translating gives CASSRDREDEKLFF.